This entry lists 5 T cell receptor beta chains sequenced from one sample in a study of vaccination effects on CD4 cells after COVID-19. No antigen has been identified for these receptors. Sequencing was performed with immunoSEQ multiplex PCR; in TCRdb, only in-frame clones are kept and a portion is missing. The table lists 40,000 to 50,000 clones, around three quarters of them singletons, with more than 12% in the top ten. Viral peptide pools were used in the ViraFEST assay to expand antigen-specific CD4+ T cells, and sequencing came afterward. With 9 to 11 days of culture completed, CD4+ T cells were isolated. Each participant received a vaccine that was either BNT162b2 or mRNA-1273, given as two doses. This specimen was CD4+ T cells from PBMCs cultured with HCoV-OC43 spike peptides, taken after COVID-19 vaccination. Subset given: HCoV-OC43 spike overlapping peptide pool stimulation. The receptors derive from a human donor who received a COVID-19 vaccine.

The rearrangement links TRBV6-1 to TRBJ2-3, with no clear D. Germline V gives CDR1 MNHNS, CDR2 SASEGT. The length of the CDR3 is 15 residues. The ends were cut back, 0 bases at V and 3 bases at J, with 10 bases in the middle. The CDR3 loop reads CASSEALTATDTQYF. The CDR3 DNA sequence: TGTGCCAGCAGTGAAGCGTTAACAGCGACAGATACGCAGTATTTT.

The chain carries TRBV9 and TRBJ1-2, with 7 nucleotides matching TRBD1. The germline gives CDR1 SGDLS, CDR2 YYNGEE. The junction had 8 bases not matched to a gene; V was cut back by 0 bases and J by 6 bases. The CDR3 has 15 residues. CDR3 amino acids: CASSVEQGGLHGYTF. The CDR3 coding sequence is TGTGCCAGCAGCGTAGAGCAGGGGGGCCTCCATGGCTACACCTTC. The full variable domain, its missing parts supplied by reference TRBV9 and TRBJ1-2, is DSGVTQTPKHLITATGQRVTLRCSPRSGDLSVYWYQQSLDQGLQFLIQYYNGEERAKGNILERFSAQQFPDLHSELNLSSLELGDSALYFCASSVEQGGLHGYTFGSGTRLTVV.

The chain employs TRBV10-3 and TRBJ2-1; 8 bases align to TRBD2. V trimming: 0 bases; J trimming: 9 bases; junction bases outside the gene matches: 7. This CDR3 region has 15 residues. Per the germline V gene, CDR1 is ENHRY and CDR2 is SYGVKD. CDR3 nucleotides: TGTGCCATCAGTGAGTCGAGCCGGGAGGGGCGTGAGCAGTTCTTC. Translated: CAISESSREGREQFF.

This chain links TRBV27 with TRBJ2-7; the match to TRBD1 covers 10 bases. This CDR3 comprises 15 residues. The germline CDR1 and CDR2 sequences are MNHEY and SMNVEV (reference sequence). Trimming took 5 bases from V and 4 from J; bases not matched to a gene: 8. CDR3 sequence: CASSLKTGGIYEQYF. The CDR3 nucleotides are TGTGCCAGCAGTCTAAAGACAGGGGGCATATACGAGCAGTACTTC.

CDR3 region: CAWRPGPMETQYF. In nucleotides, the CDR3 is TGTGCCTGGAGACCGGGACCCATGGAGACCCAGTACTTC. V is TRBV30 and J is TRBJ2-5; perhaps D is TRBD1 or TRBD2 (5 bases each). The CDR3 length is 13 residues. Trimming pared 3 bases from V and 5 bases from J, leaving 13 bases between. The germline gives CDR1 GTSNPN, CDR2 SVGIG (reference sequence).